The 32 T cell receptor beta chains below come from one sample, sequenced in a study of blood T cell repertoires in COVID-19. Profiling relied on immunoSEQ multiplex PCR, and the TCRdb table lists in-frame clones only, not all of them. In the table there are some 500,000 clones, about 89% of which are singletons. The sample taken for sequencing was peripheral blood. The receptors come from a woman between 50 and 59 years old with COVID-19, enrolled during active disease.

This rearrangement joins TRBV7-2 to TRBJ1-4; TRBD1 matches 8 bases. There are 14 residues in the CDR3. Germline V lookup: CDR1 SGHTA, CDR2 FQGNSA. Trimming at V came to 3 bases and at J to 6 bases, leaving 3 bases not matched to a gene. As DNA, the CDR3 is TGTGCCAGCAGCTTCGGGACAGGTCATGAAAAACTGTTTTTT. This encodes CASSFGTGHEKLFF.

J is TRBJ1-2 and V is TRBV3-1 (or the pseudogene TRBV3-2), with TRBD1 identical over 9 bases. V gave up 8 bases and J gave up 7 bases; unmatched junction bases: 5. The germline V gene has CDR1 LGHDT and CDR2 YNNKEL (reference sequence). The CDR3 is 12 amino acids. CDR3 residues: CASGTGLAGYTF. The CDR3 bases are TGTGCCAGCGGGACAGGGTTGGCTGGCTACACCTTC.

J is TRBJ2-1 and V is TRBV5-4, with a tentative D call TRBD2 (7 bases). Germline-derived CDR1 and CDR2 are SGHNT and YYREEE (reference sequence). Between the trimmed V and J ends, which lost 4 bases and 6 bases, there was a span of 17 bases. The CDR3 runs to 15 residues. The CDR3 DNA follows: TGTGCCAGCAGCCCGAGGGGGGGGCAAGGCAATGAGCAGTTCTTC. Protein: CASSPRGGQGNEQFF.

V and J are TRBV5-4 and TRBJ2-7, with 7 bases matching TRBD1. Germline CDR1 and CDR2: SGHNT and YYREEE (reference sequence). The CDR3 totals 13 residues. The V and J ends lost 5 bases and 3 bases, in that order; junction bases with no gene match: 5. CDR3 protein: CASSRDSYYEQYF. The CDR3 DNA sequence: TGTGCCAGCAGTCGGGACAGCTACTACGAGCAGTACTTC.

In DNA, the CDR3 is TGTGCCAGCAGCTTTGAGGCGGGTAAGAATTCACCCCTCCACTTT. Translating it yields CASSFEAGKNSPLHF. The V gene is TRBV5-6, the J gene TRBJ1-6; no definite D call. The V gene's germline CDR1 is SGHDT and CDR2 YYEEEE. The V and J ends lost 2 bases and 7 bases respectively, with 13 bases between them. The CDR3 covers 15 residues.

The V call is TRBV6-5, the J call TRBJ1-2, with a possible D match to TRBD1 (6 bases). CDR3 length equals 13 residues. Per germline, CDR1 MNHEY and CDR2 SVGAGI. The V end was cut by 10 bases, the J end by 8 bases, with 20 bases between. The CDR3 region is CATRPEGQGGYTF. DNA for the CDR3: TGTGCCACCCGGCCCGAAGGTCAGGGGGGCTACACCTTC.

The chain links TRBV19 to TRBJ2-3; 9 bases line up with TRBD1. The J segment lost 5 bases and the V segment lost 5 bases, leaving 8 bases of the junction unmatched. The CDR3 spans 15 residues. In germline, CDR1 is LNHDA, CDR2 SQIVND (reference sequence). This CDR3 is CASSSRTGVKDTQYF. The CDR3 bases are TGTGCCAGTAGTTCCCGGACAGGGGTGAAAGATACGCAGTATTTT.

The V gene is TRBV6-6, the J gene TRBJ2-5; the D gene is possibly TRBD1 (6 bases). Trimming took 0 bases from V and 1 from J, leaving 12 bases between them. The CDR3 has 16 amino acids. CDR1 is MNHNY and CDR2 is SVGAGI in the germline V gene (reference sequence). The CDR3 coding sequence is TGTGCCAGCAGTTACTCGACGGGACAAACCCAAGAGACCCAGTACTTC. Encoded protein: CASSYSTGQTQETQYF.

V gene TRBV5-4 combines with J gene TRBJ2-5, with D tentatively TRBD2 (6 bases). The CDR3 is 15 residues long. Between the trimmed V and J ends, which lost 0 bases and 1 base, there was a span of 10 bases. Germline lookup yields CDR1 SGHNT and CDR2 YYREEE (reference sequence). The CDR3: CASSLDRGTQETQYF. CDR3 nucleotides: TGTGCCAGCAGCTTGGATCGGGGGACCCAAGAGACCCAGTACTTC.

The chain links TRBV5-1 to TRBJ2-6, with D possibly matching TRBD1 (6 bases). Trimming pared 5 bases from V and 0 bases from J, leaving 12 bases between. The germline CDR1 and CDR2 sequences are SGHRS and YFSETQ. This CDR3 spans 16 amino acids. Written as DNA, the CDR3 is TGCGCCAGCAGGAGAGGGGGTGGCTCTGGGGCCAACGTCCTGACTTTC. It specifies CASRRGGGSGANVLTF. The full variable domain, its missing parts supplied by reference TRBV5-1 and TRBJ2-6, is KAGVTQTPRYLIKTRGQQVTLSCSPISGHRSVSWYQQTPGQGLQFLFEYFSETQRNKGNFPGRFSGRQFSNSRSEMNVSTLELGDSALYLCASRRGGGSGANVLTFGAGSRLTVL.

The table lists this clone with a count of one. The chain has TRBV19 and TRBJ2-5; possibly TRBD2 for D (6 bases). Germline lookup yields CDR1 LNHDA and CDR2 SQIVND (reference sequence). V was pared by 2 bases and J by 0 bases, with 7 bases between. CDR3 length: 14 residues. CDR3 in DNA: TGTGCCAGTAGTATATGGGGGGACCAAGAGACCCAGTACTTC. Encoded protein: CASSIWGDQETQYF.

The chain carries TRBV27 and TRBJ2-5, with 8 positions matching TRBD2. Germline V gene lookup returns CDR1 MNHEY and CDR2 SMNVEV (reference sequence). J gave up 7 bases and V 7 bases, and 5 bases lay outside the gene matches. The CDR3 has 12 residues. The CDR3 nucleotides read TGTGCCAGCACGGGACTAGAGGGGACCCAGTACTTC. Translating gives CASTGLEGTQYF.

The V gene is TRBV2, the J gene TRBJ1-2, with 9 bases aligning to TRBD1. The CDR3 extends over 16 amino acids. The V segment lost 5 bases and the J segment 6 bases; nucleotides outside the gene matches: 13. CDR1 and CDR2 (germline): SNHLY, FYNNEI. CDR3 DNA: TGTGCCAGCAGTCTCACAGGGGGCGCACGTGGGGATGGCTACACCTTC. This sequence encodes CASSLTGGARGDGYTF.

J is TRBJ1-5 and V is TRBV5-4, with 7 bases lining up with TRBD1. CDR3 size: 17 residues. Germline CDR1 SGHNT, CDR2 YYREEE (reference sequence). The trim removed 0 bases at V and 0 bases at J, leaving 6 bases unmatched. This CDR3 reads CASSLGGTEYSNQPQHF. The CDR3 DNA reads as TGTGCCAGCAGCTTGGGCGGGACAGAATATAGCAATCAGCCCCAGCATTTT.

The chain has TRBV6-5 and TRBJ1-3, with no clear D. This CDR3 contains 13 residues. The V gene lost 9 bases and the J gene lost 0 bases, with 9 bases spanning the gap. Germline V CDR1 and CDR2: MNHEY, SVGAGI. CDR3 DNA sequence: TGTGCCAGTATACATCCCTCTGGAAACACCATATATTTT. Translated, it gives CASIHPSGNTIYF.

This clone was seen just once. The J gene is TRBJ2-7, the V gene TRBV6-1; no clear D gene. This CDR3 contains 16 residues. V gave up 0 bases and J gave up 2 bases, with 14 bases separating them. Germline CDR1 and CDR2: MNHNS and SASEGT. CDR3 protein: CASSEASQVNPYEQYF. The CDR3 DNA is TGTGCCAGCAGTGAAGCCTCCCAGGTTAACCCCTACGAGCAGTACTTC.

The CDR3 region is CASSRRDTPYEQYF. The DNA of the CDR3 is TGTGCCAGCAGCCGCCGGGACACCCCCTACGAGCAGTACTTC. The chain has TRBV5-5 and TRBJ2-7; tentatively, D is TRBD1 (6 bases). CDR3 size: 14 residues. V was pared by 4 bases and J by 2 bases, with 13 bases between. The germline V gene encodes CDR1 SGHKS and CDR2 YYEKEE (reference sequence).

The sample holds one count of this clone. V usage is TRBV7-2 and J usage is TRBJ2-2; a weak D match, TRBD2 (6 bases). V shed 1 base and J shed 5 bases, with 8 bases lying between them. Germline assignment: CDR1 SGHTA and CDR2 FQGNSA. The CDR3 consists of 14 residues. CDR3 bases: TGTGCCAGCAGCTTAGGCGGAGGGACCGGGGAGCTGTTTTTT. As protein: CASSLGGGTGELFF.

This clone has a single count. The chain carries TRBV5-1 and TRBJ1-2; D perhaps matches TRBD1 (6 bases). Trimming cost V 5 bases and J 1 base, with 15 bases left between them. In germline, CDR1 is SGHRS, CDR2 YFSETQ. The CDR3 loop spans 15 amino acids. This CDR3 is CASSLLGQNNYGYTF. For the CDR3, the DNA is TGCGCCAGCAGTTTGCTCGGACAGAATAACTATGGCTACACCTTC.

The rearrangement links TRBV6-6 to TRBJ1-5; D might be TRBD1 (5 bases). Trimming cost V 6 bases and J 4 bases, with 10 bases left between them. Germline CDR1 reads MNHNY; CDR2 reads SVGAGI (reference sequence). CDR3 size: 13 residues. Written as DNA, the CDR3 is TGTGCCAGCAGAAACAGACAGAATCAGCCCCAGCATTTT. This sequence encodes CASRNRQNQPQHF.

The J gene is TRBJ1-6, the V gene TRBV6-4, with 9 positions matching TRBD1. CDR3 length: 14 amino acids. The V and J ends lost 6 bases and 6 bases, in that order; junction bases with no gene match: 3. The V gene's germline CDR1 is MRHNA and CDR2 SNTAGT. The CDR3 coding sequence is TGTGCCAGCAGCCGGGACAGGGTTAATTCACCCCTCCACTTT. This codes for CASSRDRVNSPLHF.

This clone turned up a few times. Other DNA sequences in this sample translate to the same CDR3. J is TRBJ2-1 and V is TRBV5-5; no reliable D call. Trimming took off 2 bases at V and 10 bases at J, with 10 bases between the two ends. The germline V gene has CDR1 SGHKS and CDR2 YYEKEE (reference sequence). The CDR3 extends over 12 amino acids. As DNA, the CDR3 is TGTGCCAGCAGCTTAGGCGGATGGGAGCAGTTCTTC. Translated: CASSLGGWEQFF.

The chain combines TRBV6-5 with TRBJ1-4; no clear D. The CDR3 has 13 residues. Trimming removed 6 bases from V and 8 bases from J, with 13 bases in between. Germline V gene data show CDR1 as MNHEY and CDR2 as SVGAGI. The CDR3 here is CASSGMGWEKLFF. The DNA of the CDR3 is TGTGCCAGCAGCGGGATGGGTTGGGAAAAACTGTTTTTT.

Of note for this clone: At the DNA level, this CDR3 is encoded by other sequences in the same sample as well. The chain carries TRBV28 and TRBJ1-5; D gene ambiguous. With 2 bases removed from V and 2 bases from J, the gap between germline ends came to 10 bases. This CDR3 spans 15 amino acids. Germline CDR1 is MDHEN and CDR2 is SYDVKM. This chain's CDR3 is CASSLRGGGNQPQHF. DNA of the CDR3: TGTGCCAGCAGTTTACGAGGCGGGGGCAATCAGCCCCAGCATTTT.

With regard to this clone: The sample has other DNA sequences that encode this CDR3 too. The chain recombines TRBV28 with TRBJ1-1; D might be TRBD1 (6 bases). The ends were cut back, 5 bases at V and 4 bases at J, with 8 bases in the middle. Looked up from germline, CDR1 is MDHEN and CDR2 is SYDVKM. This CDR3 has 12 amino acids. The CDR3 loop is CASSLRGTEAFF. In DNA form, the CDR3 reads TGTGCCAGCAGTCTCAGGGGCACTGAAGCTTTCTTT.

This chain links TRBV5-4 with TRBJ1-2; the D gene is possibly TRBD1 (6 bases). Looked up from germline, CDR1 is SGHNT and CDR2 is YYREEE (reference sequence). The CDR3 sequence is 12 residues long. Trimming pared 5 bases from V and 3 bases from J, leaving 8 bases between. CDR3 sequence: CASSRTDYGYTF. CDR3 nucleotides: TGTGCCAGCAGTCGGACAGACTATGGCTACACCTTC.

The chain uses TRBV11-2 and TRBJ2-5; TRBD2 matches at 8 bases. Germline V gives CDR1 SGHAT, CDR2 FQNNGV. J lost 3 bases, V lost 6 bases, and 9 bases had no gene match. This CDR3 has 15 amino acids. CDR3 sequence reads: CASRPAGAGEETQYF. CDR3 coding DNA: TGTGCCAGCAGGCCAGCGGGGGCCGGGGAAGAGACCCAGTACTTC.

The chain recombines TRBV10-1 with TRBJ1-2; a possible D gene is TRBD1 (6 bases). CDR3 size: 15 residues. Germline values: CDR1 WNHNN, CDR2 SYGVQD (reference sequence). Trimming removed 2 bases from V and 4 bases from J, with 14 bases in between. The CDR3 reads CASSERTDSPYGYTF. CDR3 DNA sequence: TGCGCCAGCAGTGAGAGGACGGACAGCCCCTATGGCTACACCTTC.

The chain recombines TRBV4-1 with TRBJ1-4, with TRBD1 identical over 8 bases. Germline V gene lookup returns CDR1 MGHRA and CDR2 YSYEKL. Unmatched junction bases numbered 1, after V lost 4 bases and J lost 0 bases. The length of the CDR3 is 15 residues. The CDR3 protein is CASSPQGATNEKLFF. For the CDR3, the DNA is TGCGCCAGCAGCCCACAGGGGGCAACTAATGAAAAACTGTTTTTT.

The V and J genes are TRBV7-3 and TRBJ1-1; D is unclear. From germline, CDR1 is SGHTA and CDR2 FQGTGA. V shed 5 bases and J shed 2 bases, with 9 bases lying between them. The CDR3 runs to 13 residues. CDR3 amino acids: CASSTHRNTEAFF. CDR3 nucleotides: TGTGCCAGCAGCACTCACAGAAACACTGAAGCTTTCTTT.

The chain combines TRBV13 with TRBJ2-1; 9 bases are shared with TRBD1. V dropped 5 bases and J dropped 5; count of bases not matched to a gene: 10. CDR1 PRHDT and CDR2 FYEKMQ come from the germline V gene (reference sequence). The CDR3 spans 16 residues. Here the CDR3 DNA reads TGTGCCAGCAGCCCCCTGGGGACAGGGCCAGACAATGAGCAGTTCTTC. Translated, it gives CASSPLGTGPDNEQFF.

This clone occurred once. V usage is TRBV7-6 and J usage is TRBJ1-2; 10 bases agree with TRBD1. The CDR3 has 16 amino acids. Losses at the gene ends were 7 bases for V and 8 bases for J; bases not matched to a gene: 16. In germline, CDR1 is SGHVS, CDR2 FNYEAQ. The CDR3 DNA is TGTGCCAGCACACCCGTGTTCCCGGGACAGGGGAGCGGCTACACCTTC. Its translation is CASTPVFPGQGSGYTF.